A single sample is the source of the 32 T cell receptor beta chains below, sequenced in a study of beta chain features in type 1 diabetes. The authors reverse transcribed all of the isolated RNA, so sequencing captured expressed TCRB transcripts. The repertoire was sequenced with immunoSEQ multiplex PCR; TCRdb's copy has only in-frame clones and lacks some. The table lists about 53,000 clones, about 60% of them singletons. Their antigen targets remain unknown. Findings and limits, study-wide: A moderate, significant TCRB CDR3 shortening appeared in type 1 diabetes across four CD4+ subsets.

The source material was stem cell memory CD4+ T cells from blood. The receptor set was obtained from a woman between 25 and 40 years old with type 1 diabetes.

The chain couples TRBV18 to TRBJ2-1, with D possibly TRBD2 on 5 matching bases. Germline loops: CDR1 KGHSH, CDR2 LQKENI. This CDR3 contains 15 residues. V was pared by 4 bases and J by 3 bases, with 13 bases between. CDR3 sequence (DNA): TGTGCCAGCTCACTTGGGAGTTTGGACTACAATGAGCAGTTCTTC. Residues: CASSLGSLDYNEQFF.

This clone was counted once. This chain links TRBV7-9 with TRBJ2-2, with a possible D match to TRBD1 (6 bases). The V gene lost 1 base and the J gene lost 4 bases, with 13 bases spanning the gap. Germline values: CDR1 SEHNR, CDR2 FQNEAQ (reference sequence). The length of the CDR3 is 16 residues. The CDR3 reads CASSLGRTAFTGELFF. The CDR3 region has the DNA TGTGCCAGCAGCTTAGGTCGGACAGCATTCACCGGGGAGCTGTTTTTT.

The chain combines TRBV5-1 with TRBJ2-3; D not certain. With 2 bases removed from V and 4 bases from J, the gap between germline ends came to 8 bases. The CDR3 runs to 13 residues. Germline loops: CDR1 SGHRS, CDR2 YFSETQ. This CDR3 reads CASSFLAADTQYF. CDR3 nucleotide sequence: TGCGCCAGCAGCTTCTTAGCAGCAGATACGCAGTATTTT. The variable domain in full, completed from reference TRBV5-1 and TRBJ2-3, reads KAGVTQTPRYLIKTRGQQVTLSCSPISGHRSVSWYQQTPGQGLQFLFEYFSETQRNKGNFPGRFSGRQFSNSRSEMNVSTLELGDSALYLCASSFLAADTQYFGPGTRLTVL.

This clone has a handful of counts. The chain combines TRBV7-9 with TRBJ2-4, with a possible D match to TRBD2 (6 bases). With 3 bases removed from V and 7 bases from J, the gap between germline ends came to 13 bases. The CDR3 has 14 amino acids. Germline CDR1 and CDR2: SEHNR and FQNEAQ (reference sequence). This chain's CDR3 is CASSFVGGPNIQYF. The CDR3 coding sequence is TGTGCCAGCAGCTTTGTCGGGGGACCTAACATTCAGTACTTC.

The chain uses TRBV6-1 and TRBJ2-1; possible D gene TRBD2, 6 bases. Per germline, CDR1 MNHNS and CDR2 SASEGT. Between the trimmed V and J ends, which lost 6 bases and 4 bases, there was a span of 16 bases. This CDR3 region has 15 residues. For the CDR3, the DNA is TGTGCCAGCAGACCCTTGACGGGAGCTTACAATGAGCAGTTCTTC. Protein product: CASRPLTGAYNEQFF.

The rearrangement links TRBV5-4 to TRBJ2-3, with D possibly being TRBD2 (5 bases). The CDR3 has 15 amino acids. The V end was cut by 4 bases, the J end by 4 bases, with 16 bases between. Germline values: CDR1 SGHNT, CDR2 YYREEE (reference sequence). This chain's CDR3 is CASSLGSSSPDTQYF. The CDR3 DNA is TGTGCCAGCAGCCTAGGTTCTAGCAGCCCAGATACGCAGTATTTT.

The chain employs TRBV6-1 and TRBJ2-7; 8 bases map to TRBD1. This CDR3 region has 13 residues. Trimming removed 6 bases from V and 2 bases from J; junction bases left unmatched: 3. CDR1 is MNHNS, CDR2 SASEGT, per germline. CDR3 sequence: CASSGQGTYEQYF. In DNA form, the CDR3 reads TGTGCCAGCAGCGGACAGGGTACCTACGAGCAGTACTTC.

The chain couples TRBV5-1 to TRBJ2-1; tentative D call: TRBD2 (6 bases). V lost 4 bases and J lost 4, with 15 bases in between. The germline gives CDR1 SGHRS, CDR2 YFSETQ. This CDR3 comprises 15 residues. CDR3 sequence: CASSETGLLYNEQFF. In nucleotides, the CDR3 is TGCGCCAGCAGCGAGACCGGACTACTTTACAATGAGCAGTTCTTC.

This clone was seen more than once but under ten times. The rearrangement uses TRBV5-1 and TRBJ2-5; 7 positions match TRBD2. The CDR3 runs 16 residues. Germline assignment: CDR1 SGHRS and CDR2 YFSETQ. The junction had 13 bases not matched to a gene; V was cut back by 4 bases and J by 4 bases. The CDR3 region is CASSPWTKRDRETQYF. CDR3 bases: TGCGCCAGCAGCCCCTGGACTAAGCGGGACCGAGAGACCCAGTACTTC.

The chain is built from TRBV7-8 and TRBJ2-7; D may be TRBD2 (6 bases). The germline V and J ends were trimmed by 5 bases and 5 bases, with 19 bases remaining between them. The CDR3 consists of 15 residues. Germline CDR1 is SGHVS and CDR2 is FQNEAQ. CDR3 in DNA: TGTGCCAGCAGCCTCTCCCGGGGCAGGGAGGACGAGCAGTACTTC. Amino acids: CASSLSRGREDEQYF. Full variable domain (missing parts from reference TRBV7-8 and TRBJ2-7): GAGVSQSPRYKVAKRGQDVALRCDPISGHVSLFWYQQALGQGPEFLTYFQNEAQLDKSGLPSDRFFAERPEGSVSTLKIQRTQQEDSAVYLCASSLSRGREDEQYFGPGTRLTVT.

This rearrangement joins TRBV2 to TRBJ1-2; D remains ambiguous. The germline gives CDR1 SNHLY, CDR2 FYNNEI. The CDR3 length is 11 residues. The V gene lost 6 bases and the J gene lost 8 bases, with 10 bases spanning the gap. DNA for the CDR3: TGTGCCAGCAGCCCTTTCAGGGGCTACACCTTC. As protein: CASSPFRGYTF.

V is TRBV20-1 and J is TRBJ2-3, with D maybe TRBD2 (5 bases). Germline CDR1 and CDR2: DFQATT and SNEGSKA (reference sequence). Trimming stripped 6 bases from V and 5 bases from J, with 9 bases between. This CDR3 has 11 amino acids. CDR3 in DNA: TGCAGTGCGCCCGGAGGAGATACGCAGTATTTT. It translates to CSAPGGDTQYF.

The chain has TRBV9 and TRBJ2-1, with D possibly matching TRBD2 (6 bases). This CDR3 has 15 residues. Germline CDR1 is SGDLS and CDR2 is YYNGEE. The V and J ends lost 4 bases and 2 bases respectively, with 13 bases between them. CDR3 sequence: CASSKVAETYNEQFF. The CDR3 coding sequence is TGTGCCAGCAGCAAAGTAGCGGAGACCTACAATGAGCAGTTCTTC. The full variable domain, with the rest looked up from reference TRBV9 and TRBJ2-1, is DSGVTQTPKHLITATGQRVTLRCSPRSGDLSVYWYQQSLDQGLQFLIQYYNGEERAKGNILERFSAQQFPDLHSELNLSSLELGDSALYFCASSKVAETYNEQFFGPGTRLTVL.

The V call is TRBV1, the J call TRBJ2-7; TRBD1 is the table's D call and was not checked against the DNA. TRBV1 constitutes a pseudogene. This CDR3 spans 16 amino acids. The CDR3 is CTSSQVRQGTTYEQYF. The CDR3 nucleotides read TGCACCAGCAGCCAAGTCCGGCAGGGGACCACCTACGAGCAGTACTTC.

Points on this clone: The same CDR3 arises from other DNA sequences in this sample as well. The chain combines TRBV5-1 with TRBJ1-1; no clear D. This CDR3 spans 14 amino acids. Looked up from germline, CDR1 is SGHRS and CDR2 is YFSETQ. The V and J ends lost 0 bases and 0 bases respectively, with 6 bases between them. DNA of the CDR3: TGCGCCAGCAGCTTGGACAGAATGAACACTGAAGCTTTCTTT. Translation gives CASSLDRMNTEAFF.

This clone has more than one count but fewer than ten. The chain is built from TRBV29-1 and TRBJ1-2, with 11 bases that match TRBD1. This CDR3 comprises 12 residues. The germline V gene encodes CDR1 SQVTM and CDR2 ANQGSEA. Trimming cost V 6 bases and J 3 bases; bases outside gene matches: 0. The chain's CDR3 is CSVGQGDYGYTF. The CDR3 DNA sequence: TGCAGCGTGGGACAGGGGGACTATGGCTACACCTTC.

This clone was detected a few times. The chain recombines TRBV4-2 with TRBJ2-1; TRBD2 agrees at 14 bases. Germline V CDR1 and CDR2: LGHNA, YNFKEQ. After removal of 3 bases from V and 4 bases from J, the junction contained 8 bases not matched to a gene. This CDR3 spans 18 amino acids. As DNA, the CDR3 is TGTGCCAGCAGCCAGGCGGGACTAGCGGGAGATGCATACAATGAGCAGTTCTTC. This encodes CASSQAGLAGDAYNEQFF.

This clone was recorded only once. The chain combines TRBV28 with TRBJ2-1; D is uncertain. This CDR3 has 12 residues. The V and J ends lost 3 bases and 6 bases respectively, with 6 bases between them. Germline values: CDR1 MDHEN, CDR2 SYDVKM. The CDR3 is CASSFRGNEQFF. In nucleotides, the CDR3 is TGTGCCAGCAGTTTCCGCGGCAATGAGCAGTTCTTC. The full variable domain, completed using reference TRBV28 and TRBJ2-1, is DVKVTQSSRYLVKRTGEKVFLECVQDMDHENMFWYRQDPGLGLRLIYFSYDVKMKEKGDIPEGYSVSREKKERFSLILESASTNQTSMYLCASSFRGNEQFFGPGTRLTVL.

This rearrangement joins TRBV29-1 to TRBJ1-5; D possibly corresponds to TRBD1 (6 bases). CDR3 length: 13 amino acids. Trimming left V 4 bases short and J 7 bases short, with 14 bases between. Germline CDR1 reads SQVTM; CDR2 reads ANQGSEA. Written as DNA, the CDR3 is TGCAGCGTTGCAAAGGGGGTGGGACAGCCCCAGCATTTT. Translation: CSVAKGVGQPQHF.

This clone has a handful of counts. The sample holds other DNA sequences that translate to the same CDR3. V usage is TRBV19 and J usage is TRBJ2-3, with 10 bases lining up with TRBD1. The CDR3 is 13 residues long. Germline V gene lookup returns CDR1 LNHDA and CDR2 SQIVND (reference sequence). V dropped 8 bases and J dropped 4; count of bases not matched to a gene: 3. DNA of the CDR3: TGTGCCAGTGGGGACAGGGGTCCAGATACGCAGTATTTT. Encoded protein: CASGDRGPDTQYF.

This clone was found a few times. This rearrangement joins TRBV29-1 to TRBJ1-2; D is perhaps TRBD1 (5 bases). V lost 5 bases to trimming and J lost 3 bases, with 13 bases between them. The germline V gene has CDR1 SQVTM and CDR2 ANQGSEA. The CDR3 spans 13 residues. CDR3 nucleotides: TGCAGCGTTAGGACACTCGGATACTATGGCTACACCTTC. Translating it yields CSVRTLGYYGYTF.

V is TRBV4-2 and J is TRBJ2-1, with 10 nucleotides matching TRBD2. From germline, CDR1 is LGHNA and CDR2 YNFKEQ. The junction had 16 bases not matched to a gene; V was cut back by 4 bases and J by 7 bases. This CDR3 spans 18 amino acids. CDR3: CASSRGASGRVLENEQFF. The CDR3 region has the DNA TGTGCCAGCAGCCGAGGCGCTAGCGGGAGAGTGCTAGAAAATGAGCAGTTCTTC.

J is TRBJ1-1 and V is TRBV7-9; D remains unclear. V lost 2 bases, J lost 2 bases, and 3 bases lay in between. The CDR3 spans 12 residues. Germline V gene sequence: CDR1 SEHNR, CDR2 FQNEAQ (reference sequence). The CDR3 bases are TGTGCCAGCAGCTTACAAAACACTGAAGCTTTCTTT. Translated, it gives CASSLQNTEAFF.

The chain employs TRBV14 and TRBJ2-1; TRBD2 aligns across 7 bases. The CDR3 runs 16 residues. CDR1 is SGHDN, CDR2 FVKESK, per germline. V gave up 0 bases and J gave up 7 bases; unmatched junction bases: 9. CDR3 bases: TGTGCCAGCAGCCAAGATGCGGGAGCCCTCGGGAATGAGCAGTTCTTC. Translating it yields CASSQDAGALGNEQFF.

The J gene is TRBJ2-7, the V gene TRBV7-9; 8 bases line up with TRBD1. J lost 4 bases, V lost 5 bases, and 16 bases had no gene match. Looked up from germline, CDR1 is SEHNR and CDR2 is FQNEAQ (reference sequence). This CDR3 has 17 residues. The DNA of the CDR3 is TGTGCCAGCAGCCCCCTCACAGGGCAGGGGGCGCGGTACGAGCAGTACTTC. It yields the protein CASSPLTGQGARYEQYF.

The V gene is TRBV6-6, the J gene TRBJ2-7; 10 positions agree with TRBD1. There are 16 residues in the CDR3. The trim removed 5 bases at V and 6 bases at J, leaving 13 bases unmatched. Germline loops: CDR1 MNHNY, CDR2 SVGAGI (reference sequence). CDR3 in amino acids: CASSTPSGTGDTEQYF. The CDR3 bases are TGTGCCAGCAGTACACCTTCCGGGACAGGGGATACCGAGCAGTACTTC.

This chain joins TRBV18 and TRBJ2-1, with 10 bases aligning to TRBD2. The CDR3 totals 15 residues. Trimming took 3 bases from V and 5 from J; bases not matched to a gene: 4. Per the germline V gene, CDR1 is KGHSH and CDR2 is LQKENI. CDR3 in amino acids: CASSPGTSGNNEQFF. The CDR3 DNA is TGTGCCAGCTCACCGGGAACTAGCGGGAACAATGAGCAGTTCTTC.

This chain uses TRBV5-1 with TRBJ1-5; the D gene is possibly TRBD1 (5 bases). V gave up 5 bases and J gave up 3 bases, with 15 bases separating them. The CDR3 runs to 15 residues. Germline V CDR1 and CDR2: SGHRS, YFSETQ. Written as DNA, the CDR3 is TGCGCCAGCAGTCCCGGGGGGGAGGTCAATCAGCCCCAGCATTTT. Protein: CASSPGGEVNQPQHF.

CDR3 region: CASSPAGEETQYF. The CDR3 DNA reads TGTGCCAGCAGCCCCGCGGGAGAAGAGACCCAGTACTTC. The J gene is TRBJ2-5, the V gene TRBV7-3; 7 bases align to TRBD2. Germline V CDR1 and CDR2: SGHTA, FQGTGA. With 5 bases clipped from V and 3 bases from J, the junction kept 3 bases outside the gene matches. This CDR3 has 13 amino acids.

The genes are TRBV10-3 and TRBJ2-7; 14 positions match TRBD2. The CDR3 is 19 residues long. Germline V gene data show CDR1 as ENHRY and CDR2 as SYGVKD. J gave up 1 base and V 6 bases, and 14 bases lay outside the gene matches. The CDR3 spells CAISQTGTSGSWISYEQYF. The CDR3 bases are TGTGCCATCAGCCAAACCGGGACTAGCGGGAGCTGGATATCCTACGAGCAGTACTTC.

This clone was counted only a few times. The V and J genes are TRBV29-1 and TRBJ2-7, with TRBD1 as a possible D gene (6 bases). The V and J ends lost 2 bases and 6 bases respectively, with 8 bases between them. Germline V gene sequence: CDR1 SQVTM, CDR2 ANQGSEA. This CDR3 spans 11 amino acids. The CDR3 reads CSVELGGEQYF. The CDR3 region has the DNA TGCAGCGTTGAATTAGGGGGCGAGCAGTACTTC.

Here the CDR3 reads CASSVELAGASNTGELFF. DNA of the CDR3: TGTGCCAGCAGCGTAGAGCTAGCGGGAGCCTCGAACACCGGGGAGCTGTTTTTT. V gene TRBV9 combines with J gene TRBJ2-2, with 10 bases lining up with TRBD2. Germline V gene sequence: CDR1 SGDLS, CDR2 YYNGEE. The CDR3 is 18 residues long. V shed 0 bases and J 0 bases; nucleotides not matched to a gene: 5.